This T cell receptor (beta chain) was sequenced in a study of T cell responses to AZD1222 COVID-19 vaccine. Study-level findings and limits: Clonal diversity was possibly underestimated, and the donors were mostly white British, with more females.

Second-dose timings of about 4 or about 12 weeks were pooled. This clone was seen a single time. What it recognizes is unknown. Profiled with immunoSEQ multiplex PCR; TCRdb holds only in-frame clones, not every one. The sample yields about 180,000 clones, about 93% seen once. Trimming removed 7 bases from V and 6 bases from J; junction bases left unmatched: 2. The CDR3 is 11 amino acids. CDR1 MNHEY and CDR2 SVGAGI come from the germline V gene. The source of this sequence is an adult who received the AZD1222 COVID-19 vaccine. Here the sequenced sample was peripheral blood, taken 28 days after the second AZD1222 dose. This rearrangement joins TRBV6-5 to TRBJ1-1, with TRBD1 identical over 7 bases. The CDR3 DNA sequence: TGTGCCAGCACCCAGGGGGCTGAAGCTTTCTTT. Protein product: CASTQGAEAFF.